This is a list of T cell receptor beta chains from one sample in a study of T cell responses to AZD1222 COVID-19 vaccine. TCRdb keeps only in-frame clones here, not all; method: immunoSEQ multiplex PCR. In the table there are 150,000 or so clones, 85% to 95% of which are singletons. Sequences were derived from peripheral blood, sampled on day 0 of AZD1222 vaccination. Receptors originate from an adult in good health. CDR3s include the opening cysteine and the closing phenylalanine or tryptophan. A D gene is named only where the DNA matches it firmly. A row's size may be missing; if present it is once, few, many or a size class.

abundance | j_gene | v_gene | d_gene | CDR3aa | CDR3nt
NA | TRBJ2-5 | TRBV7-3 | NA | CASSPAGRETQYF | TGTGCCAGCAGCCCTGCAGGGAGAGAGACCCAGTACTTC
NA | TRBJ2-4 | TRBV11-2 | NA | CASSFRGAFGQAKNIQYF | TGTGCCAGCAGCTTTCGGGGGGCCTTTGGCCAAGCCAAAAACATTCAGTACTTC
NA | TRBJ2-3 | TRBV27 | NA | CASSSLATTDTQYF | TGTGCCAGCAGTTCACTAGCTACCACAGATACGCAGTATTTT
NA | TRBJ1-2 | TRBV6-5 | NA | CASRTRNYGYTF | TGTGCCAGCAGAACTCGTAACTATGGCTACACCTTC
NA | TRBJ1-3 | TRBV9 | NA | CASSRRASGNTIYF | TGTGCCAGCAGCAGAAGAGCCTCTGGAAACACCATATATTTT
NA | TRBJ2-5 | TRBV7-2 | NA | CASSPSAARETQYF | TGTGCCAGCAGCCCCAGCGCGGCTAGGGAGACCCAGTACTTC
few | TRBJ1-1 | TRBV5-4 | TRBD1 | CASKDRLNTEAFF | TGTGCCAGCAAGGACAGGTTGAACACTGAAGCTTTCTTT
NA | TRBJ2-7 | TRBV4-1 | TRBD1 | CASSQTDRAPGEQYF | TGCGCCAGCAGCCAAACCGACAGGGCCCCAGGCGAGCAGTACTTC
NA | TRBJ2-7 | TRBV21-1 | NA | CAQRAESSYEQYF | TGTGCCCAGCGTGCAGAGAGCTCCTACGAGCAGTACTTC
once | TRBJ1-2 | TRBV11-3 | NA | CASSLGGFVRNYGYTF | TGTGCCAGCAGCTTAGGTGGTTTTGTTCGAAACTATGGCTACACCTTC